This T cell receptor beta chain is drawn from a study of response to subunit inactivated influenza vaccine. Overall study results and limits: That few new T cells are recruited by each seasonal influenza vaccination was the authors' suggestion.

Notes on this clonotype: Its target is unknown.

The CDR3 totals 15 residues. Between the trimmed V and J ends, which lost 4 bases and 7 bases, there was a span of 16 bases. TCRdb independently ran MiXCR on the RT-PCR reads; one entry per CDR3 protein. This sample carries 500,000 or so distinct CDR3 sequences, 16% of them seen once, and the ten largest clones take around 3%. J is TRBJ1-4 and V is TRBV12-3 or TRBV12-4; D possibly corresponds to TRBD1 (5 bases). This clonotype was sampled from a man between 50 and 75 years old who received an inactivated influenza vaccine. The source material was CD4+ T cells sorted from PBMCs, sampled around 2 years after vaccination. The DNA of the CDR3 is TGTGCCAGCAGTTACCAATCAGGGCGGGGTGAAAAACTGTTTTTT. Its translation: CASSYQSGRGEKLFF.